Listed below are T cell receptor beta chains from one sample, sequenced in a study of cytomegalovirus exposure and HLA in healthy donors. Generated by immunoSEQ multiplex PCR, the TCRdb table keeps only in-frame clones and is missing some. Of some 110,000 clones in the sample, under 85% were seen once. Sequenced sample: PBMCs. Receptors originate from a man aged 18 to 29 in good health and CMV-seronegative. The CDR3 runs from the conserved cysteine through the conserved F or W. Fields, in order: J gene, V gene, clone size, CDR3 protein. Size values are once, few and many counts, or a class for expanded clones, and some rows have none.

j_gene: TRBJ2-2
v_gene: TRBV5-4
abundance: -
CDR3aa: CASSPGTGNTGELFF

j_gene: TRBJ2-1
v_gene: TRBV27
abundance: -
CDR3aa: CASTWTGNLDEQFF

j_gene: TRBJ1-1
v_gene: TRBV6-5
abundance: few
CDR3aa: CASSPRPGGTEAFF

j_gene: TRBJ2-3
v_gene: TRBV6-1
abundance: -
CDR3aa: CASSDYRDRSTDTQYF

j_gene: TRBJ2-3
v_gene: TRBV5-1
abundance: once
CDR3aa: CASSPGLGTDTQYF

j_gene: TRBJ2-6
v_gene: TRBV4-3
abundance: once
CDR3aa: CASSPRSDRNPLSGANVLTF

j_gene: TRBJ2-1
v_gene: TRBV7-3
abundance: -
CDR3aa: CASSLRSSYNEQFF

j_gene: TRBJ2-6
v_gene: TRBV11-1
abundance: -
CDR3aa: CASSLTGATLSGANVLTF

j_gene: TRBJ1-2
v_gene: TRBV5-1
abundance: -
CDR3aa: CASSLARVEGYTF

j_gene: TRBJ1-4
v_gene: TRBV7-3
abundance: -
CDR3aa: CASSLSRDTNEKLFF

j_gene: TRBJ1-1
v_gene: TRBV19
abundance: -
CDR3aa: CASDRSGVNTEAFF

j_gene: TRBJ1-5
v_gene: TRBV28
abundance: -
CDR3aa: CAGGDRYNQPQHF

j_gene: TRBJ2-1
v_gene: TRBV4-1
abundance: -
CDR3aa: CASSQVLSLAGPPGDEQFF

j_gene: TRBJ1-2
v_gene: TRBV7-9
abundance: -
CDR3aa: CASSVQVNYGYTF

j_gene: TRBJ2-7
v_gene: TRBV18
abundance: few
CDR3aa: CASSRTGSFYEQYF

j_gene: TRBJ1-5
v_gene: TRBV28
abundance: -
CDR3aa: CASRGAQGDPEPQHF

j_gene: -
v_gene: TRBV29-1
abundance: once
CDR3aa: CSVGPGSYEQYF

j_gene: TRBJ1-5
v_gene: TRBV28
abundance: -
CDR3aa: CASRQGVFNQPQHF

j_gene: TRBJ1-5
v_gene: TRBV7-2
abundance: -
CDR3aa: CASSSQGAMGNQPQHF